This T cell receptor beta chain was found in a study of blood T cell repertoires in COVID-19 (TCRdb year 2020). A note on the overall study: Samples from collaborators originated in the United States, Italy and Spain and spanned both the acute and convalescent phases of COVID-19. The prospective study material was composed of cDNA or gDNA derived from T cells, B-cell-depleted T cells, or PBMCs. Deeply sampled blood TCRbeta repertoires from subjects exposed to, actively infected with, or recovered from COVID-19 were included in the dataset. A freely available public database, intended as a resource for researchers studying the immune response to SARS-CoV-2, is where the repertoires were released. The samples were drawn from the first 160 participants of the ongoing ImmuneRACE study and from more than 1,000 subjects provided by 6 global collaborators. Nearly every sample came with metadata listing a de-identified subject ID, COVID-19 status, age in years and sex. Where available, HLA class I and class II types were taken from metadata supplied by the sample provider and were not determined by assay-based typing.

The immunoSEQ Assay, a bias-controlled multiplex PCR, was used to amplify TCRbeta CDR3 regions from genomic DNA. The authors processed their data as follows. Within the assay, amplification of reference gene primers was used to estimate how many nucleated cells each sample contained. To quantify the absolute abundance of each unique TCRbeta CDR3 rearrangement, sequence reads were collapsed and filtered. For each sample, productive Simpson clonality was calculated as the square root of Simpson's diversity index over productive rearrangements. Not all clones reach the TCRdb copy of this immuneACCESS table, which keeps in-frame sequences only. Checked studies attribute under half of the gap to unresolved V genes and leave the rest unexplained. For V, J and clone size, that table is used; D and trimming come from the DNA. The sample has about 14,000 clones on record, 80% to 90% of them singletons. The biggest ten clones account for approximately 3.1% of the sample.

A word on this clone: No cognate antigen has been identified for it. No clone much larger than this one lies a single base away; base qualities are absent.

Points the paper makes about the study in general: The quantity of clinical and demographic metadata differed by source and by participant and was supplied without curation.

The collaborating institutions used their own protocols to collect whole blood in K2EDTA tubes. For TCRbeta analysis, collaborators shipped samples in one of three forms: frozen whole blood, isolated PBMCs, or DNA extracted from either of those sample types. V and J lose 4 bases and 2 bases, and a span of 14 bases separates them. CDR1 and CDR2 are drawn from the germline V gene: MGHDK, SYGVNS. CDR3 length: 15 amino acids, cysteine to phenylalanine. Only the CDR3 DNA stays, 45 bases, in frame from base 1. The rearranged chain carries TRBV25-1 and TRBJ2-5, with a tentative D gene TRBD2 over 5 matching bases. This TCR derives from a human donor in a cohort sampled during active COVID-19. The specimen sequenced was peripheral blood. The DNA reads as follows: TGTGCCAGCAGTGCGGGGTTGACCTTTCAAGAGACCCAGTACTTC. Its translation reads: CASSAGLTFQETQYF.